What follows are 5 T cell receptor beta chains derived from one specimen sequenced in a study of T-cell memory formation after mild COVID-19. TCRdb reprocessed the 5' RACE reads via MiXCR and lists one record per CDR3 protein. The data contain some 210,000 distinct CDR3 sequences, more than 9% of them seen just once; the ten biggest clones take up approximately 3%. Sequenced sample: PBMCs or a T cell subset sorted from them (not recorded which). All receptors derive from a man between 18 and 29 years old who had mild COVID-19 (a few samples of this study predate the infection). Cell type and time point are not known.

The chain carries TRBV7-2 and TRBJ1-1, with unresolved D. Germline V gene sequence: CDR1 SGHTA, CDR2 FQGNSA. CDR3 length: 11 amino acids. Trimming stripped 5 bases from V and 8 bases from J, with 9 bases between. This chain's CDR3 is CASSPSTEAFF. CDR3 DNA sequence: TGTGCCAGCAGCCCCTCGACAGAAGCTTTCTTT.

The chain couples TRBV4-1 to TRBJ1-6; D remains unclear. CDR1 is MGHRA, CDR2 YSYEKL, per germline. There are 16 residues in the CDR3. Trimming took 0 bases from V and 10 from J, leaving 16 bases between them. DNA for the CDR3: TGCGCCAGCAGCCAAGACAGGATCGGATGGAACTCACCCCTCCACTTT. Residues: CASSQDRIGWNSPLHF.

The V call is TRBV5-1, the J call TRBJ2-5; 11 bases align to TRBD2. CDR1 and CDR2 (germline): SGHRS, YFSETQ. The CDR3 runs 17 residues. The J segment lost 6 bases and the V segment lost 4 bases, leaving 14 bases of the junction unmatched. The CDR3 reads CASSPRPHSGGAKTQYF. Written as DNA, the CDR3 is TGCGCCAGCAGCCCAAGACCACATAGCGGGGGGGCGAAGACCCAGTACTTC.

This clonotype was observed a handful of times. This chain links TRBV6-5 with TRBJ1-2, with D unclear. Germline V lookup: CDR1 MNHEY, CDR2 SVGAGI. This CDR3 is built from 15 residues. Trimming stripped 4 bases from V and 4 bases from J, with 16 bases between. CDR3 coding DNA: TGTGCCAGCAGTTTCTCTGGCCCCGGGAGCTATGGCTACACCTTC. Translated: CASSFSGPGSYGYTF.

The genes are TRBV5-6 and TRBJ1-6; 8 bases align to TRBD1. The CDR3 is made up of 17 amino acids. The V and J ends lost 6 bases and 9 bases, in that order; junction bases with no gene match: 17. Germline V gene data show CDR1 as SGHDT and CDR2 as YYEEEE. CDR3 DNA sequence: TGTGCCAGCACCGATGGGGTGCCGGACAGGGTCTCTTCACCCCTCCACTTT. Translation: CASTDGVPDRVSSPLHF.